This is a list of T cell receptor beta chains from one sample in a study of blood T cell repertoires in COVID-19. The assay was immunoSEQ multiplex PCR, and TCRdb's table has in-frame clones only and misses some. Of some 190,000 clones in the sample, approximately 80% were seen once. Sequencing input: PBMCs or T cells enriched from blood (not recorded which). These TCRs come from a man aged 30-40 years with acute COVID-19. CDR3s leave out the opening cysteine and the closing phenylalanine or tryptophan.

v_gene,j_gene,CDR3aa
TRBV5-1,TRBJ2-3,ASSLVASFTDTQY
TRBV19,TRBJ1-6,ASSTSTGAWNSPLH
TRBV19,TRBJ1-4,ASSPGGMEEKLF
TRBV7-6,TRBJ2-1,ASSAGQGDYNEQF
TRBV2,TRBJ2-2,ASHYWTGTRNTGELF
TRBV28,TRBJ2-7,ASSLSDRLLREQY
TRBV5-4,TRBJ2-2,ASSSDRGSAGELF
TRBV2,TRBJ1-5,ASSEAGLSNQPQH
TRBV5-1,TRBJ2-7,ASSLGRNPGGDEQY
TRBV18,TRBJ2-1,ASSNSSGGAINEQF
TRBV5-1,TRBJ2-5,ASTTWEGETQY
TRBV10-3,TRBJ1-2,AISDPGGTGRYGYT
TRBV6-1,TRBJ1-5,ASSEQGPHQPQH
TRBV29-1,TRBJ1-1,SVDQTSGGFEAF
TRBV28,TRBJ1-1,ASSPPGTENTEAF
TRBV10-1,TRBJ2-3,ASSPGTLAGATDTQY
TRBV5-6,TRBJ1-2,ASSEDRGLGYT
TRBV9,TRBJ1-2,ASSAGQSNYGYT
TRBV28,TRBJ1-1,ASSTHVQGGAEAF
TRBV11-2,TRBJ1-5,ASSLSRVNQPQH
TRBV2,TRBJ2-1,ASTGESVHNEQF
TRBV7-9,TRBJ1-1,ASSPRTELNTEAF
TRBV19,TRBJ2-1,ASRRRGERDEQF
TRBV9,TRBJ1-1,ASSVGPVNTEAF
TRBV7-9,TRBJ1-2,ASSKPTGGSGYT
TRBV27,TRBJ1-6,ASSLSDAGFYNSPLH
TRBV5-1,TRBJ2-7,ASSQRTSGGVAEQY
TRBV27,TRBJ1-5,ASSLSGQSEPQH
TRBV6-5,TRBJ1-3,ASGAVLSGNTIY
TRBV5-1,TRBJ2-7,ASSLEVAYEQY
TRBV18,TRBJ1-2,ASSTGNNYGYT
TRBV6-5,TRBJ1-1,ASGGTGPQAF
TRBV6-5,TRBJ1-1,ASSLGGNMNTEAF
TRBV3-1/TRBV3-2,TRBJ1-1,ASSQAGGTEAF
TRBV27,TRBJ1-6,ASSLSTPAPLH
TRBV7-2,TRBJ2-3,ASSLKRRSTDTQY